The 31 T cell receptor beta chains below were found in one sample sequenced in a study of cytomegalovirus exposure and HLA in healthy donors. The PCR contained 60 Vbeta and 13 Jbeta primers. TCRdb keeps only in-frame clones here, not all; method: immunoSEQ multiplex PCR. The sample includes more than 150,000 clones, around 80% of them seen just once. Sequenced material: PBMCs. The source of these receptors is a girl aged 10-17 years in good health and CMV-seropositive.

V and J are TRBV19 and TRBJ2-1; 7 positions match TRBD1. Germline CDR1 is LNHDA and CDR2 is SQIVND (reference sequence). The length of the CDR3 is 13 residues. V trimming: 5 bases; J trimming: 8 bases; junction bases outside the gene matches: 6. CDR3 sequence: CASSSTGADEQFF. The CDR3 nucleotides are TGTGCCAGTAGTTCCACAGGGGCGGATGAGCAGTTCTTC. Filled out from reference TRBV19 and TRBJ2-1, the complete variable domain reads DGGITQSPKYLFRKEGQNVTLSCEQNLNHDAMYWYRQDPGQGLRLIYYSQIVNDFQKGDIAEGYSVSREKKESFPLTVTSAQKNPTAFYLCASSSTGADEQFFGPGTRLTVL.

The chain links TRBV10-3 to TRBJ2-3; 10 bases map to TRBD2. Germline V CDR1 and CDR2: ENHRY, SYGVKD. V shed 11 bases, J shed 1 base, and the junction held 15 bases outside the gene matches. The CDR3 extends over 17 amino acids. DNA of the CDR3: TGTGCCCTCCGACGAGCGGGAGGGCCTCGGGGCACAGATACGCAGTATTTT. This translates into CALRRAGGPRGTDTQYF.

The chain carries TRBV6-1 and TRBJ2-5; 8 bases match TRBD2. The junction had 8 bases not matched to a gene; V was cut back by 6 bases and J by 5 bases. The V gene's germline CDR1 is MNHNS and CDR2 SASEGT. This CDR3 contains 14 residues. The DNA for the CDR3 is TGTGCCAGCAGCGTCGGGACTAGGGGGGAGACCCAGTACTTC. Translated: CASSVGTRGETQYF.

In nucleotides, the CDR3 is TGCAGCGCTCCGACACGAAACTATGGCTACACCTTC. As protein: CSAPTRNYGYTF. This chain links TRBV29-1 with TRBJ1-2, with unresolved D. There are 12 residues in the CDR3. Germline CDR1 is SQVTM and CDR2 is ANQGSEA. V dropped 7 bases and J dropped 2 bases, with 11 bases sitting between them.

This clone appeared a single time. This CDR3 is CSVNTADQPQHF. CDR3 nucleotides: TGCAGCGTCAATACAGCAGATCAGCCCCAGCATTTT. The chain joins TRBV29-1 to TRBJ1-5; D gene ambiguous. This CDR3 spans 12 amino acids. V lost 6 bases and J lost 5, with 11 bases in between. CDR1 is SQVTM and CDR2 is ANQGSEA in the germline V gene.

The V and J genes are TRBV7-9 and TRBJ1-4, with 10 bases that match TRBD1. This CDR3 region has 16 residues. V shed 4 bases and J 7 bases; nucleotides not matched to a gene: 9. The germline V gene has CDR1 SEHNR and CDR2 FQNEAQ (reference sequence). The CDR3 reads CASSSRQGAYGEKLFF. The CDR3 DNA reads as TGTGCCAGCAGCTCACGACAGGGGGCCTATGGTGAAAAACTGTTTTTT.

This chain connects TRBV5-6 to TRBJ2-2; 7 nucleotides match TRBD1. This CDR3 is built from 18 residues. The ends lost 4 bases at V and 1 base at J; junction bases unmatched: 13. In germline, CDR1 is SGHDT, CDR2 YYEEEE. CDR3 nucleotide sequence: TGTGCCAGCAGCGGCCGGGACAGTAGGGGTCTGAACACCGGGGAGCTGTTTTTT. It yields the protein CASSGRDSRGLNTGELFF.

The J gene is TRBJ1-1, the V gene TRBV6-1; D is perhaps TRBD1 (5 bases). The germline V and J ends were trimmed by 8 bases and 6 bases, with 16 bases remaining between them. The germline gives CDR1 MNHNS, CDR2 SASEGT. There are 13 residues in the CDR3. The DNA for the CDR3 is TGTGCCAGCTCTTCCTGGGAGGGGTCTGAAGCTTTCTTT. Amino acid sequence: CASSSWEGSEAFF.

This rearrangement joins TRBV5-1 to TRBJ1-3; D not certain. Germline CDR1 and CDR2: SGHRS and YFSETQ. The CDR3 loop spans 17 amino acids. V gave up 0 bases and J gave up 4 bases, with 17 bases separating them. CDR3 nucleotide sequence: TGCGCCAGCAGCTTGGTAGCCCTCACGAGGGCCGGAAACACCATATATTTT. Translated: CASSLVALTRAGNTIYF.

The chain employs TRBV30 and TRBJ2-3, with D tentatively TRBD2 (6 bases). The CDR3 has 15 residues. Germline V lookup: CDR1 GTSNPN, CDR2 SVGIG (reference sequence). Trimming took 2 bases from V and 3 from J, leaving 15 bases between them. CDR3 loop: CAWSMAGSRTDTQYF. CDR3 DNA: TGTGCCTGGAGTATGGCGGGATCTAGGACAGATACGCAGTATTTT.

The CDR3 sequence is CASSWGEAQHF. The CDR3 bases are TGTGCCAGCAGTTGGGGGGAGGCCCAGCATTTT. The chain has TRBV2 and TRBJ1-5, with D possibly TRBD1 on 5 matching bases. The germline gives CDR1 SNHLY, CDR2 FYNNEI. With 5 bases removed from V and 11 bases from J, the gap between germline ends came to 10 bases. This CDR3 region has 11 residues.

CDR3 in amino acids: CASSLRRNTDTQYF. In DNA, the CDR3 is TGTGCCAGCAGCTTAAGGAGGAACACAGATACGCAGTATTTT. The chain is built from TRBV7-2 and TRBJ2-3; possible D gene TRBD2, 5 bases. Trimming cost V 2 bases and J 2 bases, with 8 bases left between them. Looked up from germline, CDR1 is SGHTA and CDR2 is FQGNSA. The CDR3 spans 14 residues.

This rearrangement joins TRBV10-3 to TRBJ2-1; 13 nucleotides agree with TRBD2. The germline V gene encodes CDR1 ENHRY and CDR2 SYGVKD. The CDR3 covers 14 residues. Germline trimming cut 7 bases from V and 6 bases from J; bases unmatched to any gene: 3. In DNA form, the CDR3 reads TGTGCCATCATCGGACTAGCGGGAGCCAATGAGCAGTTCTTC. It encodes CAIIGLAGANEQFF.

The table lists this clone with a few counts. The CDR3 coding sequence is TGTGCCACCAGCAGGGAGGGACAGGGAAGCTCCTACAATGAGCAGTTCTTC. This gives the protein CATSREGQGSSYNEQFF. V is TRBV15 and J is TRBJ2-1; 9 positions agree with TRBD1. The V gene's germline CDR1 is LNHNV and CDR2 YYDKDF (reference sequence). This CDR3 region has 17 residues. The V and J ends lost 3 bases and 0 bases, in that order; junction bases with no gene match: 6. Together with reference TRBV15 and TRBJ2-1, the CDR3 gives the full variable domain: DAMVIQNPRYQVTQFGKPVTLSCSQTLNHNVMYWYQQKSSQAPKLLFHYYDKDFNNEADTPDNFQSRRPNTSFCFLDIRSPGLGDTAMYLCATSREGQGSSYNEQFFGPGTRLTVL.

DNA for the CDR3: TGTGCCAGCAGGACTAGCGAGGAGCCTTACAATGAGCAGTTCTTC. Protein sequence: CASRTSEEPYNEQFF. The chain employs TRBV6-4 and TRBJ2-1, with 8 bases aligning to TRBD2. V lost 6 bases and J lost 4; bases outside the gene matches: 8. CDR1 and CDR2 (germline): MRHNA, SNTAGT. This CDR3 is 15 amino acids long.

This clone is a singleton in its sample. The J gene is TRBJ2-3, the V gene TRBV15; maybe TRBD2 (6 bases). This CDR3 is built from 17 residues. CDR1 is LNHNV and CDR2 is YYDKDF in the germline V gene (reference sequence). Trimming left V 1 base short and J 0 bases short, with 14 bases between. The CDR3 DNA reads TGTGCCACCAGCAGAGTTGGGCTAGCGTCTAGCACAGATACGCAGTATTTT. Residues: CATSRVGLASSTDTQYF. The full variable domain, completed using reference TRBV15 and TRBJ2-3, is DAMVIQNPRYQVTQFGKPVTLSCSQTLNHNVMYWYQQKSSQAPKLLFHYYDKDFNNEADTPDNFQSRRPNTSFCFLDIRSPGLGDTAMYLCATSRVGLASSTDTQYFGPGTRLTVL.

The genes are TRBV5-4 and TRBJ1-1; 8 nucleotides match TRBD1. There are 17 residues in the CDR3. CDR1 SGHNT and CDR2 YYREEE come from the germline V gene (reference sequence). The V and J ends lost 4 bases and 1 base, in that order; junction bases with no gene match: 12. The chain's CDR3 is CASSPPGTGPGNTEAFF. In DNA form, the CDR3 reads TGTGCCAGCAGCCCCCCCGGGACAGGACCGGGGAACACTGAAGCTTTCTTT.

The rearrangement links TRBV5-1 to TRBJ2-1; 8 nucleotides align to TRBD2. The length of the CDR3 is 16 residues. CDR1 and CDR2 (germline): SGHRS, YFSETQ. J lost 1 base, V lost 4 bases, and 7 bases had no gene match. The CDR3 DNA follows: TGCGCCAGCAGCCCCATCGCTAGCGGGTCCTACAATGAGCAGTTCTTC. Encoded protein: CASSPIASGSYNEQFF.

There are a few counts of this clone. The CDR3 sequence is CASSQARVSTEAFF. CDR3 nucleotide sequence: TGCGCCAGCAGCCAAGCCAGGGTCTCCACTGAAGCTTTCTTT. This chain uses TRBV4-1 with TRBJ1-1; D is possibly TRBD1 (5 bases). This CDR3 contains 14 residues. Germline V gene sequence: CDR1 MGHRA, CDR2 YSYEKL. Trimming took 1 base from V and 4 from J, leaving 10 bases between them.

This chain connects TRBV6-5 to TRBJ2-2; D possibly corresponds to TRBD1 (5 bases). The CDR3 totals 12 residues. The germline V and J ends were trimmed by 7 bases and 6 bases, with 9 bases remaining between them. CDR1 MNHEY and CDR2 SVGAGI come from the germline V gene. For the CDR3, the DNA is TGTGCCAGCACTGCAGGGTCCGGGGAGCTGTTTTTT. Protein sequence: CASTAGSGELFF.

Comment on this clone: Mismatch with germline at one junction end may stem from a read error. The chain recombines TRBV7-9 with TRBJ1-2; no reliable D call. The germline V gene has CDR1 SEHNR and CDR2 FQNEAQ (reference sequence). CDR3 size: 13 residues. As DNA, the CDR3 is TGTTCCAGCAGCTTGGAGAGGAACGATGGCTACACCTTC. This sequence encodes CSSSLERNDGYTF.

Note on this clone: Mismatch with germline at one junction end may stem from a read error. The chain combines TRBV7-2 with TRBJ2-2; D is perhaps TRBD2 (5 bases). CDR1 and CDR2 from the germline V gene are SGHTA and FQGNSA. This CDR3 contains 15 residues. Here the CDR3 reads CASSLRRANTGEPFF. The CDR3 DNA reads TGTGCCAGCAGCTTACGGCGGGCGAACACCGGGGAGCCGTTTTTT.

The V gene is TRBV2, the J gene TRBJ2-7, with TRBD1 identical over 7 bases. V gave up 3 bases and J gave up 7 bases; unmatched junction bases: 9. The CDR3 runs 14 residues. CDR1 and CDR2 (germline): SNHLY, FYNNEI. The CDR3 region is CASSDGLATGEQYF. The CDR3 coding sequence is TGTGCCAGCAGTGATGGTTTAGCGACAGGGGAGCAGTACTTC.

V and J are TRBV5-4 and TRBJ2-7; TRBD1 matches 9 bases. Germline CDR1 is SGHNT and CDR2 is YYREEE (reference sequence). This CDR3 has 17 residues. V lost 0 bases and J lost 3; bases outside the gene matches: 10. The CDR3 spells CASSLAYRGTGYYEQYF. CDR3 nucleotides: TGTGCCAGCAGCTTGGCCTATAGAGGGACAGGGTACTACGAGCAGTACTTC.

V gene TRBV6-5 combines with J gene TRBJ2-7; perhaps TRBD2 as D (6 bases). CDR3 length: 15 amino acids. In germline, CDR1 is MNHEY, CDR2 SVGAGI. V was clipped by 5 bases and J by 0 bases, with 14 bases between them. The CDR3 nucleotides are TGTGCCAGCAGTCGGGGGTCCAAAGCCTCCTACGAGCAGTACTTC. The encoded protein is CASSRGSKASYEQYF.

This chain joins TRBV7-2 and TRBJ1-1, with D perhaps TRBD1 (5 bases). The CDR3 has 13 residues. Germline V CDR1 and CDR2: SGHTA, FQGNSA. V dropped 2 bases and J dropped 6 bases, with 10 bases sitting between them. CDR3 DNA sequence: TGTGCCAGCAGCTTAAGGGGTGGGCCTGAAGCTTTCTTT. Translated, it gives CASSLRGGPEAFF. Full variable domain (missing parts from reference TRBV7-2 and TRBJ1-1): GAGVSQSPSNKVTEKGKDVELRCDPISGHTALYWYRQSLGQGLEFLIYFQGNSAPDKSGLPSDRFSAERTGGSVSTLTIQRTQQEDSAVYLCASSLRGGPEAFFGQGTRLTVV.

The table lists this clone with a few counts. The chain carries TRBV7-6 and TRBJ1-2; D is perhaps TRBD1 (6 bases). The CDR3 totals 16 residues. Trimming left V 4 bases short and J 8 bases short, with 23 bases between. Per germline, CDR1 SGHVS and CDR2 FNYEAQ. The CDR3 sequence: CASSSLQGQELLGYTF. In DNA form, the CDR3 reads TGTGCCAGCAGCTCCTTACAGGGACAAGAACTATTGGGCTACACCTTC.

The chain is built from TRBV19 and TRBJ1-5, with D possibly being TRBD1 (6 bases). The germline V and J ends were trimmed by 6 bases and 7 bases, with 19 bases remaining between them. Germline V gives CDR1 LNHDA, CDR2 SQIVND (reference sequence). The CDR3 is 15 residues long. The DNA for the CDR3 is TGTGCCAGTAGCCCCCAGGGGCAGTCGGGCCAGCCCCAGCATTTT. This encodes CASSPQGQSGQPQHF.

This chain links TRBV19 with TRBJ2-1; 7 nucleotides align to TRBD1. The germline CDR1 and CDR2 sequences are LNHDA and SQIVND (reference sequence). CDR3 length equals 17 residues. Trimming removed 5 bases from V and 0 bases from J; junction bases left unmatched: 10. The CDR3 spells CASSVLPGQSSYNEQFF. The CDR3 region has the DNA TGTGCCAGTAGTGTCCTTCCGGGACAGAGCTCCTACAATGAGCAGTTCTTC.

Here the CDR3 DNA reads TGTGCCAGCAGTTTATCAAGGACTAGCGGTACTTACTCCTACGAGCAGTACTTC. Translation gives CASSLSRTSGTYSYEQYF. The V gene is TRBV27, the J gene TRBJ2-7; 10 bases line up with TRBD2. J was trimmed by 0 bases and V by 0 bases; bases with no gene match: 8. Germline-derived CDR1 and CDR2 are MNHEY and SMNVEV (reference sequence). The CDR3 length is 18 residues.

This rearrangement joins TRBV4-1 to TRBJ2-7; 8 bases are a match to TRBD2. Germline assignment: CDR1 MGHRA and CDR2 YSYEKL. There are 14 residues in the CDR3. V was pared by 2 bases and J by 4 bases, with 4 bases of the junction left unmatched. The CDR3 is CASSQLREGYEQYF. DNA for the CDR3: TGCGCCAGCAGCCAACTCCGGGAGGGTTACGAGCAGTACTTC.